These 29 T cell receptor beta chains came from one sample sequenced in a study of T cells after posttransplantation cyclophosphamide. The assay was immunoSEQ multiplex PCR, and TCRdb's table has in-frame clones only and misses some. Observed in the sample are about 22,000 clones, none of them singletons. Sequencing input: PBMCs. Every receptor here comes from a woman aged 45-65 years in good health, CMV-negative, and a related stem cell transplant donor.

This clone was seen many times. The genes are TRBV7-2 and TRBJ1-1, with a possible D match to TRBD1 (5 bases). Germline CDR1 reads SGHTA; CDR2 reads FQGNSA. The CDR3 covers 19 residues. V lost 1 base to trimming and J lost 1 base, with 22 bases between them. CDR3 in amino acids: CASSLGRVLLRGGNTEAFF. CDR3 bases: TGTGCCAGCAGCTTAGGCCGGGTTCTCCTTCGGGGGGGGAACACTGAAGCTTTCTTT.

In this sample, this clone turned up many times. Here the CDR3 reads CASARPGDYGYTF. The CDR3 DNA sequence: TGCGCCAGCGCCCGCCCGGGGGACTATGGCTACACCTTC. V is TRBV4-1 and J is TRBJ1-2, with D tentatively TRBD1 (5 bases). The CDR3 contains 13 residues. Trimming stripped 8 bases from V and 3 bases from J, with 13 bases between. Per the germline V gene, CDR1 is MGHRA and CDR2 is YSYEKL.

The genes are TRBV6-5 and TRBJ1-1; a weak D match, TRBD1 (6 bases). Looked up from germline, CDR1 is MNHEY and CDR2 is SVGAGI. Trimming stripped 7 bases from V and 1 base from J, with 10 bases between. CDR3 length equals 13 residues. The CDR3 is CASTQTGNTEAFF. DNA for the CDR3: TGTGCCAGCACCCAGACAGGGAACACTGAAGCTTTCTTT.

The chain couples TRBV6-5 to TRBJ2-5; 8 nucleotides align to TRBD2. The J call may be incorrect, as the DNA end agrees better with TRBJ2-7. CDR3 length: 14 residues. Germline CDR1 reads MNHEY; CDR2 reads SVGAGI. Here the CDR3 DNA reads TGTGCCAGCAGTAGACCGGGACTAGAGGTCGAGCAGTACTTC. Protein sequence: CASSRPGLEVEQYF.

This clone was recorded many times. The rearrangement uses TRBV2 and TRBJ1-2, with a tentative D call TRBD1 (5 bases). V gave up 6 bases and J gave up 7 bases, with 21 bases separating them. Looked up from germline, CDR1 is SNHLY and CDR2 is FYNNEI. The CDR3 covers 15 residues. The CDR3: CASSAGFLETVGYTF. The DNA of the CDR3 is TGTGCCAGCAGCGCAGGGTTTTTGGAGACGGTTGGCTACACCTTC.

The sample holds many counts of this clone. The rearrangement joins TRBV9 to TRBJ1-3; D remains ambiguous. The CDR3 runs to 15 residues. Germline V gives CDR1 SGDLS, CDR2 YYNGEE. Trimming took off 0 bases at V and 4 bases at J, with 11 bases between the two ends. The CDR3 DNA follows: TGTGCCAGCAGCGTAGAAGGGAGTACCGGAAACACCATATATTTT. Translation: CASSVEGSTGNTIYF.

This clone was counted ten times or more. The DNA of the CDR3 is TGTGCCAGCAGTGAAGTGACAGACTATGGCTACACCTTC. This gives the protein CASSEVTDYGYTF. The chain employs TRBV6-1 and TRBJ1-2; D might be TRBD1 (5 bases). V gave up 1 base and J gave up 3 bases, with 6 bases separating them. Germline values: CDR1 MNHNS, CDR2 SASEGT. This CDR3 is 13 amino acids long.

Many counts were recorded for this clone. V is TRBV2 and J is TRBJ1-5, with D uncertain. CDR3 length: 14 amino acids. V was clipped by 6 bases and J by 3 bases, with 12 bases between them. Per the germline V gene, CDR1 is SNHLY and CDR2 is FYNNEI. The CDR3 sequence is CASSGRSTNQPQHF. For the CDR3, the DNA is TGTGCCAGCAGCGGCAGGTCAACCAATCAGCCCCAGCATTTT.

In this sample, this clone turned up many times. The J gene is TRBJ2-1, the V gene TRBV7-9; D is unclear. Trimming removed 6 bases from V and 6 bases from J, with 6 bases in between. The CDR3 covers 11 residues. Looked up from germline, CDR1 is SEHNR and CDR2 is FQNEAQ (reference sequence). The CDR3, as DNA: TGTGCCAGCAGGGCTGGCAATGAGCAGTTCTTC. It is translated as CASRAGNEQFF. Looking up the rest from reference TRBV7-9 and TRBJ2-1 gives the full variable domain: DTGVSQNPRHKITKRGQNVTFRCDPISEHNRLYWYRQTLGQGPEFLTYFQNEAQLEKSRLLSDRFSAERPKGSFSTLEIQRTEQGDSAMYLCASRAGNEQFFGPGTRLTVL.

This clone was seen repeatedly, ten times or more. The chain uses TRBV10-2 and TRBJ1-5, with TRBD1 as a possible D gene (5 bases). This CDR3 contains 14 residues. V lost 4 bases to trimming and J lost 3 bases, with 10 bases between them. Germline CDR1 is WSHSY and CDR2 is SAAADI. The CDR3 coding sequence is TGCGCCAGCAGTGTGCGGGACCCCAATCAGCCCCAGCATTTT. As protein: CASSVRDPNQPQHF.

This clone was picked up many times. The V and J genes are TRBV28 and TRBJ1-2, with D unclear. The CDR3 contains 14 residues. V lost 4 bases and J lost 8, with 17 bases in between. Germline CDR1 MDHEN, CDR2 SYDVKM. CDR3 coding DNA: TGTGCCAGCAGTTATTCGGTGGGAGGGTACGGCTACACCTTC. Translation gives CASSYSVGGYGYTF.

In this sample, this clone turned up many times. J is TRBJ2-1 and V is TRBV6-4, with D possibly TRBD1 on 5 matching bases. The CDR3 is made up of 15 amino acids. The V end lost 0 bases, the J end lost 4 bases, and 10 bases lay between the germline ends. Per germline, CDR1 MRHNA and CDR2 SNTAGT. CDR3 sequence reads: CASSDSIAGYNEQFF. The CDR3 DNA reads TGTGCCAGCAGTGACTCGATCGCAGGGTACAATGAGCAGTTCTTC.

This clone was seen ten or more times. This chain joins TRBV5-1 and TRBJ1-6, with TRBD1 matching 8 bases. Germline lookup yields CDR1 SGHRS and CDR2 YFSETQ. The CDR3 runs to 14 residues. V lost 4 bases to trimming and J lost 13 bases; unmatched junction nucleotides: 10. In DNA, the CDR3 is TGCGCCAGCAGCAACCTGACAGGGGTTTCGCCCCTCCACTTT. Protein sequence: CASSNLTGVSPLHF. Looking up the rest from reference TRBV5-1 and TRBJ1-6 gives the full variable domain: KAGVTQTPRYLIKTRGQQVTLSCSPISGHRSVSWYQQTPGQGLQFLFEYFSETQRNKGNFPGRFSGRQFSNSRSEMNVSTLELGDSALYLCASSNLTGVSPLHFGNGTRLTVT.

This clone was counted ten times or more. The V gene is TRBV9, the J gene TRBJ2-7; D not resolved. The V gene's germline CDR1 is SGDLS and CDR2 YYNGEE. This CDR3 is 14 amino acids long. The V end lost 0 bases, the J end lost 0 bases, and 7 bases lay between the germline ends. The CDR3 region is CASSVGVNSYEQYF. The DNA for the CDR3 is TGTGCCAGCAGCGTAGGTGTCAACTCCTACGAGCAGTACTTC.

This clone has at least ten counts. This chain connects TRBV15 to TRBJ2-7; no firm D call. Trimming cost V 1 base and J 2 bases, with 6 bases left between them. Germline lookup yields CDR1 LNHNV and CDR2 YYDKDF (reference sequence). The CDR3 length is 13 residues. The CDR3 DNA reads TGTGCCACCAGCAGAGCTGAGACCTACGAGCAGTACTTC. It codes for CATSRAETYEQYF.

This clone showed up many times. This sequence joins TRBV7-2 and TRBJ1-5; D possibly corresponds to TRBD1 (6 bases). Trimming took off 1 base at V and 4 bases at J, with 11 bases between the two ends. This CDR3 is 15 amino acids long. Germline-derived CDR1 and CDR2 are SGHTA and FQGNSA. The CDR3 coding sequence is TGTGCCAGCAGCTTAGGGCTACAGGGTAATCAGCCCCAGCATTTT. Encoded protein: CASSLGLQGNQPQHF.

In this sample, this clone turned up many times. This sequence joins TRBV5-1 and TRBJ1-3, with D possibly matching TRBD1 (6 bases). The CDR3 length is 17 residues. CDR1 SGHRS and CDR2 YFSETQ come from the germline V gene. V lost 1 base to trimming and J lost 2 bases, with 16 bases between them. This CDR3 reads CASSLRVLGATGNTIYF. CDR3 DNA sequence: TGCGCCAGCAGCTTGAGGGTTCTGGGGGCGACTGGAAACACCATATATTTT.

In this sample, this clone turned up many times. The V gene is TRBV7-2, the J gene TRBJ2-7; possibly TRBD1 for D (6 bases). The CDR3 covers 15 residues. Germline loops: CDR1 SGHTA, CDR2 FQGNSA. V lost 0 bases and J lost 2, with 11 bases in between. CDR3 sequence (DNA): TGTGCCAGCAGCTTAGCCCTGACAGGAACCTACGAGCAGTACTTC. Encoded protein: CASSLALTGTYEQYF.

There are many counts of this clone. This sequence joins TRBV7-3 and TRBJ2-2; D remains unclear. This CDR3 is 13 amino acids long. The V end lost 3 bases, the J end lost 1 base, and 3 bases lay between the germline ends. Germline assignment: CDR1 SGHTA and CDR2 FQGTGA. The CDR3 sequence is CASSFGNTGELFF. DNA of the CDR3: TGTGCCAGCAGCTTCGGGAACACCGGGGAGCTGTTTTTT.

Many counts were recorded for this clone. The gene calls are TRBV14 and TRBJ2-3; 12 nucleotides line up with TRBD2. V shed 5 bases, J shed 2 bases, and the junction held 14 bases outside the gene matches. Per germline, CDR1 SGHDN and CDR2 FVKESK. The CDR3 has 19 residues. The CDR3 DNA sequence: TGTGCCAGCAGCAGGAGGACTAGCGGGATCACCAGCCTCACAGATACGCAGTATTTT. Encoded protein: CASSRRTSGITSLTDTQYF.

Ten or more counts support this clone. The CDR3 DNA reads as TGTGCCACCAGCAGAGATCCAGGGGGGGAGCAGTACTTC. Translated: CATSRDPGGEQYF. V is TRBV15 and J is TRBJ2-7; TRBD1 might be the D (7 bases). The germline CDR1 and CDR2 sequences are LNHNV and YYDKDF (reference sequence). The CDR3 covers 13 residues. Trimming removed 0 bases from V and 7 bases from J, with 10 bases in between.

In its sample, this clone was seen many times. The V gene is TRBV9, the J gene TRBJ2-1; 8 nucleotides line up with TRBD1. Germline V gives CDR1 SGDLS, CDR2 YYNGEE. The ends lost 2 bases at V and 8 bases at J; junction bases unmatched: 9. The CDR3 sequence is 15 residues long. In DNA, the CDR3 is TGTGCCAGCAGCGTTCTCTCAGGGGGCCTGGATGAGCAGTTCTTC. This encodes CASSVLSGGLDEQFF.

In its sample, this clone was seen many times. This chain joins TRBV6-1 and TRBJ2-7, with D uncertain. From germline, CDR1 is MNHNS and CDR2 SASEGT. This CDR3 contains 12 residues. V lost 6 bases to trimming and J lost 2 bases, with 8 bases between them. The CDR3 bases are TGTGCCAGCAGGTATACAACCTACGAGCAGTACTTC. Translation: CASRYTTYEQYF.

This clone was detected ten times or more. J is TRBJ1-4 and V is TRBV9, with D maybe TRBD1 (5 bases). Trimming removed 0 bases at V and 5 bases at J, with 14 bases between. This CDR3 spans 16 amino acids. Germline values: CDR1 SGDLS, CDR2 YYNGEE. The CDR3 nucleotides read TGTGCCAGCAGCGTAGGGCGGCCGGGGGAGAATGAAAAACTGTTTTTT. As protein: CASSVGRPGENEKLFF.

This clone was recorded at least ten times. This rearrangement joins TRBV6-1 to TRBJ1-3; TRBD1 agrees at 7 bases. V was clipped by 4 bases and J by 0 bases; unmatched bases: 12. Germline V gene sequence: CDR1 MNHNS, CDR2 SASEGT. CDR3 length: 18 residues. This chain's CDR3 is CASSALTGFGTSGNTIYF. CDR3 sequence (DNA): TGTGCCAGCAGTGCTTTGACAGGGTTTGGGACCTCTGGAAACACCATATATTTT.

The genes are TRBV6-1 and TRBJ1-2; possible D gene TRBD1, 5 bases. V lost 4 bases, J lost 2 bases, and 11 bases lay in between. There are 14 residues in the CDR3. Germline V gene sequence: CDR1 MNHNS, CDR2 SASEGT. CDR3 bases: TGTGCCAGCAGTGGGGGCCGCGAAAACTATGGCTACACCTTC. It yields the protein CASSGGRENYGYTF.

This clone was found many times. V and J are TRBV25-1 and TRBJ2-7; TRBD1 aligns across 8 bases. CDR3 length: 14 residues. CDR1 and CDR2 from the germline V gene are MGHDK and SYGVNS. Trimming at V came to 3 bases and at J to 3 bases, leaving 4 bases not matched to a gene. The CDR3 region has the DNA TGTGCCAGCAGTGACATCAGGGGGCTCTACGAGCAGTACTTC. It yields the protein CASSDIRGLYEQYF.

In this sample, this clone turned up many times. J is TRBJ2-3 and V is TRBV5-1; TRBD2 aligns across 10 bases. This CDR3 is built from 15 residues. Germline loops: CDR1 SGHRS, CDR2 YFSETQ. J lost 1 base, V lost 4 bases, and 3 bases had no gene match. The CDR3 nucleotides read TGCGCCAGCAGCCTAACTAGCGGGGGCACAGATACGCAGTATTTT. This gives the protein CASSLTSGGTDTQYF. Together with reference TRBV5-1 and TRBJ2-3, the CDR3 gives the full variable domain: KAGVTQTPRYLIKTRGQQVTLSCSPISGHRSVSWYQQTPGQGLQFLFEYFSETQRNKGNFPGRFSGRQFSNSRSEMNVSTLELGDSALYLCASSLTSGGTDTQYFGPGTRLTVL.

In its sample, this clone was seen many times. V usage is TRBV5-4 and J usage is TRBJ1-4; 9 bases map to TRBD1. J lost 0 bases, V lost 4 bases, and 16 bases had no gene match. The CDR3 is made up of 20 amino acids. CDR1 is SGHNT and CDR2 is YYREEE in the germline V gene (reference sequence). The CDR3 DNA sequence: TGTGCCAGCAGCCGTCCCCAGGACAGGGGAACACCCGCAACTAATGAAAAACTGTTTTTT. This gives the protein CASSRPQDRGTPATNEKLFF.